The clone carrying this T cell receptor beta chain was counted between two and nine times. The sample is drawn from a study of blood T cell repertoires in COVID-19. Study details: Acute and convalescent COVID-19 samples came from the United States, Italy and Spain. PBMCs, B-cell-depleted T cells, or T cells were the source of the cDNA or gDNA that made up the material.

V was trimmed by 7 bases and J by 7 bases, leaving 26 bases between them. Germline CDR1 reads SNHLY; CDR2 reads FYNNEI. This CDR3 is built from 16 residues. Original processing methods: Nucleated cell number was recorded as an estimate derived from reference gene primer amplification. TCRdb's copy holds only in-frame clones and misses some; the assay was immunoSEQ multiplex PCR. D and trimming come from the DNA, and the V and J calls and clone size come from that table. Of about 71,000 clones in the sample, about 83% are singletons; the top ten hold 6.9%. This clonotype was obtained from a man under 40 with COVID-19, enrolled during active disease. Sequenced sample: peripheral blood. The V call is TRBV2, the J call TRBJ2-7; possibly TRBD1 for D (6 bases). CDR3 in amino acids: CASTEVGSSSRGEQYF. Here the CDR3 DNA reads TGTGCCAGCACCGAAGTGGGGAGTTCCTCGAGGGGGGAGCAGTACTTC.